This T cell receptor beta chain was sequenced in a study of CD4 T cells in relation to SARS-CoV-2 and coronaviruses. Unexposed donor CD4+ T cells date from 2011-2018, before the COVID-19 pandemic. The CDR3 runs 17 residues. Germline lookup yields CDR1 MDHEN and CDR2 SYDVKM. The trim removed 0 bases at V and 6 bases at J, leaving 6 bases unmatched. Generated by immunoSEQ multiplex PCR, the TCRdb table keeps only in-frame clones and is missing some. The data hold about 59,000 clones, with 86% observed a single time. This clone was seen only a few times. The material sequenced was memory CD4+ T cells from PBMCs. The chain recombines TRBV28 with TRBJ2-2; the match to TRBD2 covers 11 bases. This receptor was obtained from a human donor in good health. The chain's CDR3 is CASSLWTLAGGPGELFF. CDR3 DNA: TGTGCCAGCAGTTTATGGACGTTAGCGGGAGGGCCCGGGGAGCTGTTTTTT.